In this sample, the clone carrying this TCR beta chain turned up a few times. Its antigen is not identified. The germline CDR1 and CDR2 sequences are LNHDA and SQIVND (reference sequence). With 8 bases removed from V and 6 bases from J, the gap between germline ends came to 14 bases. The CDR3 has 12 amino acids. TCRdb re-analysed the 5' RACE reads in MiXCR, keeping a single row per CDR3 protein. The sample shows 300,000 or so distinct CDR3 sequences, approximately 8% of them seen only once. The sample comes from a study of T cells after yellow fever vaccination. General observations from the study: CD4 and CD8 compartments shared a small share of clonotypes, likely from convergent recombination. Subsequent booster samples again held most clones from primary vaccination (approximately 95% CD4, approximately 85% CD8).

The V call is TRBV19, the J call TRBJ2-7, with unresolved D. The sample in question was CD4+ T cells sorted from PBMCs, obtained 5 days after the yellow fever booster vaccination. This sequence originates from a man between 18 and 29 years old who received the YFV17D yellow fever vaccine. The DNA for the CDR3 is TGTGCCAGTTTACGGGCCGCTGGCGAGCAGTACGTC. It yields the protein CASLRAAGEQYV.